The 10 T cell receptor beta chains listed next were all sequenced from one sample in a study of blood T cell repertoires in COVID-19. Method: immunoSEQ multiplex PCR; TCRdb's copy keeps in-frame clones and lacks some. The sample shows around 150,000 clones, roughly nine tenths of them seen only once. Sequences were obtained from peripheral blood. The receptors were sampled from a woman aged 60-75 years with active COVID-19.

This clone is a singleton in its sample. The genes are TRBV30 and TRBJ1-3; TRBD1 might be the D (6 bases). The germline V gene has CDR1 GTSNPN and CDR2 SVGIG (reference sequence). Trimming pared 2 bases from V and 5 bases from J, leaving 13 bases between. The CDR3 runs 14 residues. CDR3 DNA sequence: TGTGCCTGGAGTTGGGGGCAAGGAAGAAACACCATATATTTT. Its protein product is CAWSWGQGRNTIYF.

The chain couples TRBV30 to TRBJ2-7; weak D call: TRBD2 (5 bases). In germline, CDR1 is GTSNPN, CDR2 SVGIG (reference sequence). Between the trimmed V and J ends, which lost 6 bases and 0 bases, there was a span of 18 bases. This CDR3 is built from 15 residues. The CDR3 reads CACPPERQSSYEQYF. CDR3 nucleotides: TGTGCCTGTCCCCCCGAGCGGCAAAGCTCCTACGAGCAGTACTTC.

DNA for the CDR3: TGTGCCAGCCTGCCTAGCGGGGGAGGACAAGAGACCCAGTACTTC. This codes for CASLPSGGGQETQYF. This chain uses TRBV7-2 with TRBJ2-5, with 10 bases lining up with TRBD2. V trimming: 8 bases; J trimming: 2 bases; junction bases outside the gene matches: 8. Germline V gene data show CDR1 as SGHTA and CDR2 as FQGNSA. CDR3 length: 15 residues. Together with reference TRBV7-2 and TRBJ2-5, the CDR3 gives the full variable domain: GAGVSQSPSNKVTEKGKDVELRCDPISGHTALYWYRQSLGQGLEFLIYFQGNSAPDKSGLPSDRFSAERTGGSVSTLTIQRTQQEDSAVYLCASLPSGGGQETQYFGPGTRLLVL.

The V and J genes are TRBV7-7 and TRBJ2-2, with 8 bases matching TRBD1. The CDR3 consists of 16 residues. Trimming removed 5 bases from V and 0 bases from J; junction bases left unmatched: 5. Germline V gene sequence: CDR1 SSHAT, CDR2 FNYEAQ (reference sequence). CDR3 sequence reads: CASSTNRGTNTGELFF. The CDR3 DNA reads TGTGCCAGCAGCACCAACAGGGGGACGAACACCGGGGAGCTGTTTTTT.

The CDR3 region has the DNA TGTGCCAGTAGTATAGGGGGGGACCTACTTCTGGAGACCCAGTACTTC. Its translation is CASSIGGDLLLETQYF. The chain carries TRBV19 and TRBJ2-5; TRBD2 is a possible D gene (6 bases). Trimming removed 1 base at V and 5 bases at J, with 17 bases between. Germline loops: CDR1 LNHDA, CDR2 SQIVND (reference sequence). This CDR3 has 16 residues.

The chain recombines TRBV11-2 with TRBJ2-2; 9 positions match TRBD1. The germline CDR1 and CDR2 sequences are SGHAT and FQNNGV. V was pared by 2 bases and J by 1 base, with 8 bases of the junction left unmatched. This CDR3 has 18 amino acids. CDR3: CASSLRDRVGRNTGELFF. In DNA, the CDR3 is TGTGCCAGCAGCTTACGGGACAGGGTGGGGAGGAACACCGGGGAGCTGTTTTTT.

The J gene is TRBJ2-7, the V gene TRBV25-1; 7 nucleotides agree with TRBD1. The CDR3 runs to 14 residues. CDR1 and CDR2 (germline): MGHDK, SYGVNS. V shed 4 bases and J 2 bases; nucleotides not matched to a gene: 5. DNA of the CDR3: TGTGCCAGCAGTGCCTCCGGGACAGCCTACGAGCAGTACTTC. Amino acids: CASSASGTAYEQYF.

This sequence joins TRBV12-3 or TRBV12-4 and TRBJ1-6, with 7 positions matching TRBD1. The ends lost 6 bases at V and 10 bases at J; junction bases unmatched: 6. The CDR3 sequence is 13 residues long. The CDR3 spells CASREGAGSPLHF. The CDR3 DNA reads TGTGCCAGCAGAGAGGGGGCTGGGTCACCCCTCCACTTT.

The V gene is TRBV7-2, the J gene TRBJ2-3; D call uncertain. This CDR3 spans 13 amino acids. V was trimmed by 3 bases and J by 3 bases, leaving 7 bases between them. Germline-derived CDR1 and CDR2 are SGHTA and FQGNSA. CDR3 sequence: CASSFTATDTQYF. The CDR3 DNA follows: TGTGCCAGCAGCTTTACAGCTACAGATACGCAGTATTTT.

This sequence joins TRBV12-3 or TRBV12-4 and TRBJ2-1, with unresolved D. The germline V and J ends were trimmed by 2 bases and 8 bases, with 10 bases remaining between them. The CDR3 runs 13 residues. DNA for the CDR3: TGTGCCAGCAGTTTATGGCTAGAGCATGAGCAGTTCTTC. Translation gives CASSLWLEHEQFF.